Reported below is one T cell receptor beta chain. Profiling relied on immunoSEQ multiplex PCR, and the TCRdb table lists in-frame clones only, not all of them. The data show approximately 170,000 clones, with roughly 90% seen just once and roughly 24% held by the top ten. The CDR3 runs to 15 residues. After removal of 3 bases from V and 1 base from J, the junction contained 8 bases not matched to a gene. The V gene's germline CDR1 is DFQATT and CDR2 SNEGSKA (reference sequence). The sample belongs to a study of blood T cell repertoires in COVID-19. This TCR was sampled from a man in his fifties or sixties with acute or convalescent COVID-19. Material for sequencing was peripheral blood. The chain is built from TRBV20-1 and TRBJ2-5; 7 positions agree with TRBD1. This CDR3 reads CSASLNRGFQETQYF. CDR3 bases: TGCAGTGCTAGTCTGAACAGGGGCTTCCAAGAGACCCAGTACTTC.